This entry lists 7 T cell receptor beta chains sequenced from one sample in a study of cytomegalovirus exposure and HLA in healthy donors. In the PCR, 60 Vbeta and 13 Jbeta primers were used. TCRdb keeps only in-frame clones here, not all; method: immunoSEQ multiplex PCR. This sample's table reports around 200,000 clones. Sequenced sample: PBMCs. These receptor sequences come from a girl aged 2 to 10 in good health and CMV-seropositive.

The chain recombines TRBV5-1 with TRBJ2-5; 8 bases match TRBD2. CDR3 length: 15 amino acids. Germline V gene lookup returns CDR1 SGHRS and CDR2 YFSETQ. With 4 bases clipped from V and 2 bases from J, the junction kept 7 bases outside the gene matches. CDR3 protein: CASSPQGTRQETQYF. Here the CDR3 DNA reads TGCGCCAGCAGCCCCCAGGGGACTAGGCAAGAGACCCAGTACTTC.

The rearrangement joins TRBV27 to TRBJ2-1; perhaps TRBD1 as D (7 bases). CDR1 and CDR2 from the germline V gene are MNHEY and SMNVEV (reference sequence). The CDR3 loop spans 14 amino acids. The V end was cut by 6 bases, the J end by 9 bases, with 18 bases between. The CDR3 here is CASRGGWTGGEQFF. CDR3 sequence (DNA): TGTGCCAGCAGGGGGGGATGGACAGGTGGTGAGCAGTTCTTC.

In the case of this clone: A read error may account for a junction end that differs from germline. Different DNA sequences within this sample yield the same CDR3. This rearrangement joins TRBV6-5 to TRBJ2-5, with D perhaps matching TRBD2 (5 bases). From germline, CDR1 is MNHEY and CDR2 SVGAGI. The CDR3 spans 15 residues. The CDR3 DNA sequence: TGCGCCAGCAGTTACTCCGGGGTCCGAGGAGAGACCCAGTACTTC. Translated, it gives CASSYSGVRGETQYF.

The V and J genes are TRBV6-5 and TRBJ2-1; 10 nucleotides agree with TRBD2. V lost 6 bases and J lost 4; bases outside the gene matches: 6. The CDR3 sequence is 15 residues long. Germline assignment: CDR1 MNHEY and CDR2 SVGAGI. CDR3 sequence: CASSRRTSGYNEQFF. DNA for the CDR3: TGTGCCAGCAGCCGCCGGACTAGCGGTTACAATGAGCAGTTCTTC.

The rearrangement joins TRBV7-9 to TRBJ2-3, with no clear D. V was shortened by 5 bases and J by 2 bases, with 14 bases between the two germline ends. The CDR3 spans 15 residues. In germline, CDR1 is SEHNR, CDR2 FQNEAQ (reference sequence). CDR3 protein: CASSRSGSPTDTQYF. Written as DNA, the CDR3 is TGTGCCAGCAGCCGATCCGGGTCACCCACAGATACGCAGTATTTT.

The chain carries TRBV18 and TRBJ1-1; 8 bases line up with TRBD1. Germline V gene sequence: CDR1 KGHSH, CDR2 LQKENI. With 3 bases clipped from V and 3 bases from J, the junction kept 12 bases outside the gene matches. There are 17 residues in the CDR3. CDR3 amino acids: CASSPPKKETGDTEAFF. The CDR3 DNA is TGTGCCAGCTCACCCCCAAAAAAAGAGACAGGGGACACTGAAGCTTTCTTT.

The chain uses TRBV6-1 and TRBJ1-4; a possible D gene is TRBD1 (6 bases). Trimming took off 0 bases at V and 7 bases at J, with 27 bases between the two ends. From germline, CDR1 is MNHNS and CDR2 SASEGT. The CDR3 has 20 residues. The CDR3 spells CASSEALPNRVGVGSEKLFF. DNA of the CDR3: TGTGCCAGCAGTGAAGCGCTTCCGAACAGGGTAGGAGTGGGCTCTGAAAAACTGTTTTTT.